This T cell receptor beta chain was found in a study of OX40 agonist ivuxolimab in advanced cancers. In terms of the full investigation: The costimulatory receptor OX40 (CD134) was targeted by ivuxolimab, a fully human IgG2 agonistic monoclonal antibody. The paper describes the monotherapy dose-escalation part (N of about 54 patients) of the phase I trial of ivuxolimab. Of the approximately 50 dose-escalation patients, hepatocellular carcinoma was present in about 20, melanoma in around 15, renal cell carcinoma in 9 and head and neck cancer in 9. The purpose of peripheral TCRbeta sequencing was to test whether ivuxolimab changed TCR sequence diversity and led to clonal T-cell expansion. Prior anti-PD-1, anti-PD-L1 or anti-CTLA-4 therapy was permitted, and 30% to 50% of dose-escalation patients had received checkpoint inhibitors. Partial responses occurred in three dose-escalation patients: two with cutaneous melanoma and one with hepatocellular carcinoma. A male proportion of nearly 85% and a mean age of roughly 55 years, ranging from about 23 to 90, were recorded for the dose-escalation cohort. Intravenous ivuxolimab was administered to patients every 2 weeks at six dose levels: 0.01, 0.1, 0.3, 1.5, 3 and 10 mg/kg. Results the study describes overall, beyond this receptor: Clonal expansion of both CD4+ and CD8+ blood T cells was observed from baseline to week 6 at doses 0.1 to 3.0 mg/kg. After ivuxolimab, CD8+ T cells had more expanded clones than CD4+ T cells on average. The antigen specificity of the clonally expanded peripheral T cells was not determined. In the 0.1-3.0 mg/kg groups, partial responders were among the patients with the lowest normalized peripheral clonal expansion, particularly in CD8+ T cells. Low levels of normalized T-cell clonal expansion were also shown by some nonresponding patients.

Genomic DNA was extracted from sorted cells for sequencing of the TCRbeta CDR3 region. The immunoSEQ Assay was used for sequencing of TCRbeta CDR3 regions. TCRdb carries this immuneACCESS record with in-frame sequences only. Its versions omit some clonotypes, under half of them owing to an unresolved V gene in the studies checked, with the rest unexplained. Within this sample are some 98,000 clones, with more than 85% of them counted one time only. The top ten hold roughly 0.31% of the sample. Note on this clone: The antigen it binds to is not known. The input lacks base qualities; no much larger clone sits a single base away.

CDR1 MDHEN and CDR2 SYDVKM were looked up in the germline V gene. A distance of 15 bases separates the germline ends of V and J, which lose 6 bases and 0 bases respectively. The CDR3 goes from the cysteine to the phenylalanine over 15 residues. The kept DNA is CDR3 alone, 45 bases in frame from the first base. The trial excluded patients who had a history of autoimmune disease or were on systemic immunosuppression. In every dose cohort, peripheral blood was drawn for TCR sequencing at baseline, cycle 4 day 1, and cycle 7 day 1. The samples were taken from a phase I, first-in-human, multicenter, open-label dose-escalation trial of ivuxolimab. Adults with locally advanced or metastatic melanoma, renal cell carcinoma, hepatocellular carcinoma or head and neck squamous cell carcinoma were enrolled in the trial. Before TCR sequencing, CD4+ T cells and CD8+ T cells were sorted from peripheral blood as separate populations.

The sequence came from an adult with an advanced solid tumor such as melanoma, head and neck, liver or kidney cancer. This sample comprised CD4+ or CD8+ T cells sorted from blood, obtained in a trial of the OX40 agonist ivuxolimab. The chain is made from TRBV28 and TRBJ2-7, with the D segment possibly TRBD1 or TRBD2, each aligning over 7 bases. The sequenced DNA: TGTGCCAGCAGCCGAGCGGGACAGACCTCCTACGAGCAGTACTTC. It is translated as CASSRAGQTSYEQYF.